This TCR beta chain appears in the sequencing data of a study of OX40 agonist ivuxolimab in advanced cancers. Notes on the research overall: The costimulatory receptor OX40 (CD134) was targeted by ivuxolimab, a fully human IgG2 agonistic monoclonal antibody. Patients were allowed to have had prior anti-PD-1, anti-PD-L1 or anti-CTLA-4 therapy, and 30% to 40% of the dose-escalation patients had been treated with checkpoint inhibitors. Intravenous ivuxolimab was administered to patients every 2 weeks at six dose levels: 0.01, 0.1, 0.3, 1.5, 3 and 10 mg/kg. The dose-escalation cohort was about 87% male with a mean age of about 58 years, ranging from roughly 23 to 90. Among the roughly 50 dose-escalation patients, some 19 had hepatocellular carcinoma, some 15 melanoma, 9 renal cell carcinoma and 9 head and neck cancer. Peripheral TCRbeta sequencing was intended to test whether TCR sequence diversity was altered and clonal T-cell expansion was caused by ivuxolimab. The paper reports the monotherapy dose-escalation portion (N = 52 patients) of the phase I ivuxolimab trial. Partial responses occurred in three dose-escalation patients: two with cutaneous melanoma and one with hepatocellular carcinoma.

The full study reports these points: In the 0.1-3.0 mg/kg groups, partial responders had among the lowest normalized peripheral clonal expansion, particularly in CD8+ T cells. The antigen specificity of the clonally expanded peripheral T cells was not determined. At doses of 0.1 to 3.0 mg/kg, clonal expansion of both CD4+ and CD8+ blood T cells was observed from baseline to week 6. After ivuxolimab, CD8+ T cells had more expanded clones than CD4+ T cells on average. Low levels of normalized T-cell clonal expansion were also seen in some patients who did not respond.

Genomic DNA was extracted from sorted cells for sequencing of the TCRbeta CDR3 region. TCRbeta CDR3 regions were sequenced using the immunoSEQ Assay. TCRdb took this table from immuneACCESS and kept in-frame rearrangements with V and J called. Such tables lack part of the clones; where checked against another copy, unresolved V genes explain under half of the gap, and the rest is unexplained. Counted in this sample were approximately 54,000 clones; approximately 90% of them appeared once. The top ten hold about 9.3% of the sample. The trial excluded patients who had a history of autoimmune disease or were on systemic immunosuppression. In every dose cohort, peripheral blood was drawn for TCR sequencing at baseline, cycle 4 day 1, and cycle 7 day 1. Samples came from an open-label, multicenter, first-in-human phase I dose-escalation trial of ivuxolimab. Adults with locally advanced or metastatic melanoma, renal cell carcinoma, hepatocellular carcinoma or head and neck squamous cell carcinoma were enrolled in the trial. Before TCR sequencing, CD4+ and CD8+ T cells were separately sorted from peripheral blood.

V trim: 6 bases; J trim: 4 bases; unmatched bases: 9. From the cysteine up to the phenylalanine, the CDR3 has a length of 15 residues. Of all the DNA, just the CDR3 is kept, 45 bases in frame from base 1. Taken from the germline V gene, the CDR1 and CDR2 loops are MNHNS and SASEGT. To note about this clone: This clone's antigen is unknown. Base quality data are lacking; no much larger clone is found one base away.

The sequencing used CD4+ or CD8+ T cells sorted from blood, collected in a trial of the OX40 agonist ivuxolimab. The receptor comes from an adult with an advanced solid tumor such as melanoma, head and neck, liver or kidney cancer. Recombination joined TRBV6-1 with TRBJ2-7; 10 bases in between match TRBD1. The DNA sequence is as follows: TGTGCCAGCAGCCCGGGACAGGGGTTGAGGTACGAGCAGTACTTC. Its translation is CASSPGQGLRYEQYF.